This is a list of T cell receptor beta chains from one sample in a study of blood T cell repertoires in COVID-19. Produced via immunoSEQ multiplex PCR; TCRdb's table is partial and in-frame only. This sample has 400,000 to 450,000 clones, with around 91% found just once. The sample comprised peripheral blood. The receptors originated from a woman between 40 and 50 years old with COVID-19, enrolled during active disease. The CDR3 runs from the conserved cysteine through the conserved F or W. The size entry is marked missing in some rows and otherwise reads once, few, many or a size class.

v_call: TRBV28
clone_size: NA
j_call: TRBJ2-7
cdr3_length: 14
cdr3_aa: CASERWTETYEQYF

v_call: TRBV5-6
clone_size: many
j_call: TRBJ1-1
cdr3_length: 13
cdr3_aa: CASSSTPSTEAFF

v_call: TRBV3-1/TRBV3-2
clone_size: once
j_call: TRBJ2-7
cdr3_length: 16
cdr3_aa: CASSQATGAGPYEQYF

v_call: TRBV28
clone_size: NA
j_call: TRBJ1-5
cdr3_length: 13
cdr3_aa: CASSPGNHQPQHF

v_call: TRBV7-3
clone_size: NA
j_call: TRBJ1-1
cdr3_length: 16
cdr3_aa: CASSPTGDKANTEAFF

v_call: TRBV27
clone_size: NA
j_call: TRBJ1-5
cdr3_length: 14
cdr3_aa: CASSIDRAHQPQHF

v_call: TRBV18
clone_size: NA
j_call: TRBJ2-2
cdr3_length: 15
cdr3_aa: CASSPQAENTGELFF

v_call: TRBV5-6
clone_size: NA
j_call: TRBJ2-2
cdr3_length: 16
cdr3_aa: CASSLGLAPVGGELFF

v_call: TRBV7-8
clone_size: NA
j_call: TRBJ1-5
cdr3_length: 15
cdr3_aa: CASSRRDRGNQPQHF

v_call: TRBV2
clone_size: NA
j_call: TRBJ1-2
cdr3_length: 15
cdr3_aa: CASSPMGQPNYGYTF

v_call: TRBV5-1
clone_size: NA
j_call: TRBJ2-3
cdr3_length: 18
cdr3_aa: CASNPFGTSGRPTDTQYF

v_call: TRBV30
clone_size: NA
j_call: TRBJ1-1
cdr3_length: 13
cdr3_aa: CAWGDRANTEAFF

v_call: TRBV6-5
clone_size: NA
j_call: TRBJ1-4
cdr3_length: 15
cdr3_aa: CASILTGWGNEKLFF

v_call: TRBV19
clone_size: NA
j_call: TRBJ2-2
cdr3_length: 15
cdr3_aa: CASSIGASGRGELFF

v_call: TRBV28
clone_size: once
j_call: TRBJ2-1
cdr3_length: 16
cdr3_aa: CASSLYGGGEPNEQFF

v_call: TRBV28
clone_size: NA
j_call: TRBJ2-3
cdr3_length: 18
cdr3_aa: CASTQLYRRDTSTDTQYF

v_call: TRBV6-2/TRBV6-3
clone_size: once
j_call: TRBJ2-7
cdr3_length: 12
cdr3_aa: CASSYLYYEQYF

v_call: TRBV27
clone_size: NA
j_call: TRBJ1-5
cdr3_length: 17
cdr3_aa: CASSFSGLARSNQPQHF

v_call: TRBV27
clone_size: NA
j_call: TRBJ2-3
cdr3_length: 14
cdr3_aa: CASRGGWDTDTQYF

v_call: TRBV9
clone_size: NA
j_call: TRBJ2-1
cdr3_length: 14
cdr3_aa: CASSVGGSYNEQFF

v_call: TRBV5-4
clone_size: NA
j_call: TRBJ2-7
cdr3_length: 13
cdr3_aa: CASSLGPNYEQYF

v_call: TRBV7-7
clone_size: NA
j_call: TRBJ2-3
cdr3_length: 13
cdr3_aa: CASSLTADNTQYF

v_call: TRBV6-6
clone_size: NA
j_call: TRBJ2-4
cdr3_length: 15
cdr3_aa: CASRQTRTGKNIQYF

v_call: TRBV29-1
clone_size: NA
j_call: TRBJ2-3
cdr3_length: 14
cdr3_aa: CSDQSGAFPDTQYF

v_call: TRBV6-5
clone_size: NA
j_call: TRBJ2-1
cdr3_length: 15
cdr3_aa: CASSQQGSSYNEQFF

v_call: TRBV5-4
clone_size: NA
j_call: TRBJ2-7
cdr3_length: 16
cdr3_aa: CASSTAAGTGAHEQYF

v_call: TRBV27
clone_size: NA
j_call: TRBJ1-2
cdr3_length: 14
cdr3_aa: CASSWAGSNYGYTF

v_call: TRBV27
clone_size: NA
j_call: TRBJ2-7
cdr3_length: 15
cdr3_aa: CASRKTSGSSYEQYF

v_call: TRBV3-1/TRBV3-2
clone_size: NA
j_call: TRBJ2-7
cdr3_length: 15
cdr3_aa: CASSLLDRDLNEQYF

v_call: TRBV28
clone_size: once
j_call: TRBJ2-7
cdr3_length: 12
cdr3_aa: CASSLDSLEQYF

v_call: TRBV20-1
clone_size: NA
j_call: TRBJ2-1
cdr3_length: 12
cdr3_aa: CSANDLINEQFF

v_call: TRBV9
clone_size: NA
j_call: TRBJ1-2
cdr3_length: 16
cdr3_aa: CASSVGVDSQNYGYTF

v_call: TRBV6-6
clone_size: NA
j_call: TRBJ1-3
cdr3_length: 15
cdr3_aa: CASSTGISSGNTIYF

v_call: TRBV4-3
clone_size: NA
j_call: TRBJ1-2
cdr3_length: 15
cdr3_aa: CASSPTPDRVGGYTF

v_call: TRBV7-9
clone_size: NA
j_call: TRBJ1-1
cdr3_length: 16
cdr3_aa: CASSLVGQGRNTEAFF

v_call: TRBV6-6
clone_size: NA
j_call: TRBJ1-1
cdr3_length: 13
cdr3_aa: CASSRTGLNEAFF

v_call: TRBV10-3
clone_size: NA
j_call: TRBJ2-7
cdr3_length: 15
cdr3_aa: CAIKFGQGAVYEQYF

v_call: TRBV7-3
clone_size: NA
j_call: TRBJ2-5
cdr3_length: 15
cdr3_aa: CASSPDRGRLETQYF

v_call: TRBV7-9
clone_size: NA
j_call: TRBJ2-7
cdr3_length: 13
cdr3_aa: CASSRDSTYEQYF

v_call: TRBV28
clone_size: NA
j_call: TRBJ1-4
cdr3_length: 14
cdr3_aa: CASSSRQANEKLFF

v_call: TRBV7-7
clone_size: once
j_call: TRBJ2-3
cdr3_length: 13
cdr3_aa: CASSLTDTDTQYF

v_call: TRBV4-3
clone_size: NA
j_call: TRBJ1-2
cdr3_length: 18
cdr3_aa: CASSQGRPKKGIIYGYTF

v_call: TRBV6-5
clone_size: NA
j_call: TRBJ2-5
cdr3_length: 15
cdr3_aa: CASTVAPDRGETQYF

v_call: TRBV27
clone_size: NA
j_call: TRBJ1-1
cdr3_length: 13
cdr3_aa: CASSFRENTEAFF

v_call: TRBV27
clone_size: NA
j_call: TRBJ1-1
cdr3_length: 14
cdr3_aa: CASSLGTQNTEAFF

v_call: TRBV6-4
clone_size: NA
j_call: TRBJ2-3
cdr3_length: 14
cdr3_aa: CASSPGVATDTQYF

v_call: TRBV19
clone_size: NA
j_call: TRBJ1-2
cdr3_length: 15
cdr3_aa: CASSPRRPGPYGYTF

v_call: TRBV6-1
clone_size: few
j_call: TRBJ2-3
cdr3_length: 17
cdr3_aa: CASSEWVGGGPRNTQYF

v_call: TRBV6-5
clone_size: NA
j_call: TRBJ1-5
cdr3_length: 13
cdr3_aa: CASSYSYNQPQHF

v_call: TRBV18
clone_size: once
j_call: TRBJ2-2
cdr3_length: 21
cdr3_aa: CASSPITRPGGPSTNTGELFF